Listed below are T cell receptor beta chains from one sample, sequenced in a study of cytomegalovirus exposure and HLA in healthy donors. Clones were read by immunoSEQ multiplex PCR, and TCRdb kept only the in-frame ones, dropping some. This sample carries about 120,000 clones, over 65% of them seen once, and the ten largest clones take 2% to 3%. Material: PBMCs. These receptors all come from a female donor in good health and CMV-seronegative. Both conserved end residues are part of each CDR3. A D gene is named only where the DNA matches it firmly. Size values are once, few and many counts, or a class for expanded clones, and some rows have none.

D,J,V,size,CDR3,DNA
.,TRBJ1-1,TRBV11-1,.,CASSLDRAEAFF,TGTGCCAGCAGCTTAGACAGGGCTGAAGCTTTCTTT
TRBD2,TRBJ2-3,TRBV6-1,.,CASSEASGGATDTQYF,TGTGCCAGCAGTGAAGCTAGCGGGGGGGCCACAGATACGCAGTATTTT
.,TRBJ1-6,TRBV5-8,.,CASSLVQGTSPLHF,TGTGCCAGCAGCTTGGTGCAGGGAACCTCACCCCTCCACTTT
.,TRBJ2-5,TRBV25-1,.,CASTGGEETQYF,TGTGCCAGCACAGGCGGGGAAGAGACCCAGTACTTC
.,TRBJ1-6,TRBV27,.,CASSLSGGAKNSPLHF,TGTGCCAGCAGTTTATCTGGGGGGGCCAAGAATTCACCCCTCCACTTT
.,TRBJ2-5,TRBV4-3,.,CASSQVALRQETQYF,TGCGCCAGCAGCCAAGTGGCATTACGACAAGAGACCCAGTACTTC
.,TRBJ1-1,TRBV7-2,.,CASSFQKNTEAFF,TGTGCCAGCAGCTTTCAGAAGAACACTGAAGCTTTCTTT
.,TRBJ1-2,TRBV30,.,CAWNRAIGGYTF,TGTGCCTGGAACAGGGCCATTGGTGGCTACACCTTC
.,TRBJ1-1,TRBV10-3,.,CAISSYRVEPEAFF,TGTGCCATCAGTTCCTACAGGGTTGAACCTGAAGCTTTCTTT
.,TRBJ2-1,TRBV2,once,CASSYRQIEQFF,TGTGCCAGCAGCTATAGACAAATTGAGCAGTTCTTC
.,TRBJ1-2,TRBV6-5,.,CASRQSLANYGYTF,TGTGCCAGCAGACAAAGTCTTGCTAACTATGGCTACACCTTC
.,TRBJ1-5,TRBV7-2,few,CASSPLDRRREPQHF,TGTGCCAGCAGCCCCCTCGACCGGCGCAGGGAGCCCCAGCATTTT
TRBD1,TRBJ1-3,TRBV6-6,.,CASSPRTGAGNTIYF,TGTGCCAGCAGCCCAAGGACAGGGGCTGGAAACACCATATATTTT
TRBD1,TRBJ2-7,TRBV19,.,CASSNPGGSLEQYF,TGTGCCAGTAGTAATCCAGGGGGATCGCTCGAGCAGTACTTC
.,TRBJ1-5,TRBV12-5,few,CASGGTAANQPQHF,TGTGCTAGTGGTGGAACAGCCGCAAATCAGCCCCAGCATTTT
TRBD2,TRBJ2-3,TRBV7-8,.,CASSAGAGGPSDTQYF,TGTGCCAGCAGCGCAGGAGCGGGGGGGCCGTCAGATACGCAGTATTTT
TRBD2,TRBJ2-1,TRBV6-4,.,CASRPLAGGLRRNEQFF,TGTGCCAGCAGACCACTAGCGGGGGGGTTAAGACGCAATGAGCAGTTCTTC
TRBD1,TRBJ1-2,TRBV5-1,few,CASSFDRAGYTF,TGCGCCAGCAGCTTCGACAGGGCTGGCTACACCTTC
.,TRBJ1-5,TRBV5-4,few,CASSLDGIGDQPQHF,TGTGCCAGCAGCTTGGACGGGATCGGCGATCAGCCCCAGCATTTT
TRBD2,TRBJ2-1,TRBV9,once,CASSVDSGGPYNEQFF,TGTGCCAGCAGCGTAGATAGCGGGGGGCCCTACAATGAGCAGTTCTTC
TRBD2,TRBJ2-7,TRBV25-1,.,CASSVSGVFEQYF,TGTGCCAGCAGTGTCAGCGGGGTCTTCGAGCAGTACTTC
TRBD1,TRBJ2-3,TRBV5-4,.,CASRLDGDRGSTDTQYF,TGTGCCAGCAGACTGGACGGGGACAGGGGATCGACAGATACGCAGTATTTT